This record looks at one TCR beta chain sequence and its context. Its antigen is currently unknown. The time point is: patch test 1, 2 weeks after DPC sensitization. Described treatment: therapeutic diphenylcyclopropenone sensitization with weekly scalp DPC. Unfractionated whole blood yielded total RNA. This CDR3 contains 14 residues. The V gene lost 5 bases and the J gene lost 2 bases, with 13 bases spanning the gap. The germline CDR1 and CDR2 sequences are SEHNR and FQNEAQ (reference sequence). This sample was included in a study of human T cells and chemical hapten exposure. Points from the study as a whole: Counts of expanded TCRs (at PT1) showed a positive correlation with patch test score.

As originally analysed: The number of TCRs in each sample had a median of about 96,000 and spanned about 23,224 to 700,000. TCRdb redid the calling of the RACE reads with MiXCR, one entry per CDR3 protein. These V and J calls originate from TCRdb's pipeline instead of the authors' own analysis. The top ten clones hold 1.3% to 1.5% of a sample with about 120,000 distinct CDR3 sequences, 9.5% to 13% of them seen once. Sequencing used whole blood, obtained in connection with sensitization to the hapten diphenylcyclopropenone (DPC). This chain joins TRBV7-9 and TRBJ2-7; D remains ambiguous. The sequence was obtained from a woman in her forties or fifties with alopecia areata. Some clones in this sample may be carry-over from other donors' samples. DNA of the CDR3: TGTGCCAGCAGCCCGGACCCCTTACCCTACGAGCAGTACTTC. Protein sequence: CASSPDPLPYEQYF.